These T cell receptor beta chains were read from a single sample in a study of long-term antiretroviral therapy in people with HIV. Assay used: immunoSEQ multiplex PCR; TCRdb lists only in-frame clones, some missing. The sample records more than 5,500 clones, approximately 79% being singletons. Specimen: unsorted PBMCs, collected 1.1 years after starting antiretroviral therapy. Receptors originate from a man aged 40-49 years with HIV. Each CDR3 is given with its conserved first and last residue. The D gene is left open where the match is weak. For some rows the clone size is stated as once, few or many, or as a class when expanded; others skip it.

V gene,J gene,D gene,clone size,CDR3 protein,CDR3 DNA
TRBV10-1,TRBJ1-3,NA,few,CASSDPGMGNTIYF,TGCGCCAGCAGTGACCCGGGAATGGGAAACACCATATATTTT
TRBV30,TRBJ1-3,NA,NA,CAWGGGSGNTIYF,TGTGCCTGGGGGGGAGGATCTGGAAACACCATATATTTT
TRBV6-6,TRBJ1-6,NA,NA,CASSYSIQGNSPLHF,TGTGCCAGCAGTTACTCGATCCAGGGTAATTCACCCCTCCACTTT
TRBV10-2,TRBJ2-3,NA,few,CASSAPGHRTSTDTQYF,TGCGCCAGCAGCGCACCGGGACACCGGACTAGCACAGATACGCAGTATTTT
TRBV13,TRBJ2-3,TRBD2,medium-sized,CASSLEGGGAFTDTQYF,TGTGCCAGCAGCTTAGAGGGCGGGGGGGCCTTCACAGATACGCAGTATTTT
TRBV27,TRBJ2-1,TRBD1,NA,CASSSGQGYNEQFF,TGTGCCAGCAGTTCCGGACAGGGCTACAATGAGCAGTTCTTC
TRBV11-2,TRBJ1-2,NA,NA,CASSLVVEDYGYTF,TGTGCCAGCAGCTTAGTGGTCGAGGACTATGGCTACACCTTC
TRBV18,TRBJ1-2,NA,few,CASSPEGVPYGYTF,TGTGCCAGCTCACCCGAAGGGGTGCCTTATGGCTACACCTTC
TRBV4-1,TRBJ2-1,NA,NA,CASSQVRVGGDNNEQFF,TGCGCCAGCAGCCAAGTACGGGTGGGAGGGGACAACAATGAGCAGTTCTTC
TRBV27,TRBJ2-2,NA,NA,CASSPRDPGELFF,TGTGCCAGCAGCCCTAGGGACCCCGGGGAGCTGTTTTTT
TRBV19,TRBJ1-2,NA,few,CASSAGTYGYGYTF,TGTGCCAGTAGTGCCGGGACATACGGCTATGGCTACACCTTC
TRBV2,TRBJ1-1,NA,NA,CASRAAFIGNTEAFF,TGTGCCAGCAGGGCGGCATTCATCGGGAACACTGAAGCTTTCTTT
TRBV27,TRBJ2-3,TRBD2,NA,CASSLAGATDTQYF,TGTGCCAGCAGCTTAGCGGGGGCCACAGATACGCAGTATTTT
TRBV4-1,TRBJ2-7,NA,NA,CASSPPTQGEQYF,TGCGCCAGCAGCCCCCCTACCCAGGGCGAGCAGTACTTC
TRBV14,TRBJ2-1,NA,NA,CASSQARDRVFDEQFF,TGTGCCAGCAGCCAAGCCCGGGATAGGGTCTTCGATGAGCAGTTCTTC
TRBV11-2,TRBJ2-5,TRBD1,NA,CASLGTGQETQYF,TGTGCCAGCTTGGGGACAGGGCAAGAGACCCAGTACTTC
TRBV4-1,TRBJ1-2,TRBD1,NA,CASSQGAGQANYGYTF,TGCGCCAGCAGCCAGGGCGCGGGACAGGCGAACTATGGCTACACCTTC
TRBV5-1,TRBJ1-1,TRBD1,NA,CASSWDRGNTEAFF,TGCGCCAGCAGCTGGGACAGGGGGAACACTGAAGCTTTCTTT
TRBV2,TRBJ1-4,NA,NA,CASNEGDRNEKLFF,TGTGCCAGCAACGAAGGGGACCGCAATGAAAAACTGTTTTTT
TRBV6-5,TRBJ2-1,NA,NA,CASSYSGGDSYNEQFF,TGTGCCAGCAGTTACTCGGGGGGAGACTCCTACAATGAGCAGTTCTTC
TRBV6-6,TRBJ1-5,NA,NA,CASSFLGGDQPQHF,TGTGCCAGCAGTTTCCTGGGGGGCGATCAGCCCCAGCATTTT
TRBV6-1,TRBJ1-2,NA,NA,CASSAPGAYGYTF,TGTGCCAGCAGCGCCCCAGGGGCGTATGGCTACACCTTC
TRBV5-6,TRBJ2-7,NA,NA,CAGSLNDPSYEQYF,TGTGCCGGCAGCTTGAACGACCCCTCCTACGAGCAGTACTTC
TRBV15,TRBJ1-2,TRBD1,NA,CATSSPGTGVNYGYTF,TGTGCCACCAGCAGTCCCGGGACAGGGGTGAACTATGGCTACACCTTC
TRBV27,TRBJ1-1,NA,NA,CASRLDRYTEAFF,TGTGCCAGCAGACTAGACCGGTACACTGAAGCTTTCTTT
TRBV19,TRBJ2-1,NA,NA,CASSIKGAGSGQFF,TGTGCCAGTAGTATAAAAGGCGCGGGGTCGGGGCAGTTCTTC
TRBV6-5,TRBJ2-3,NA,NA,CASTPEGRRADTQYF,TGTGCCAGCACTCCTGAGGGGAGGAGGGCAGATACGCAGTATTTT
TRBV18,TRBJ2-3,NA,NA,CASSPGPHTDTQYF,TGTGCCAGCTCACCAGGACCTCACACAGATACGCAGTATTTT
TRBV7-9,TRBJ2-4,TRBD1,once,CASSPLGDRENIQYF,TGTGCCAGCAGCCCCCTCGGAGACAGGGAAAACATTCAGTACTTC
TRBV10-3,TRBJ2-1,NA,once,CAISEGGLNNEQFF,TGTGCCATCAGTGAGGGGGGGCTCAACAATGAGCAGTTCTTC
TRBV11-2,TRBJ2-5,TRBD2,NA,CASSGTLLAGADGETQYF,TGTGCCAGCAGCGGGACCCTTCTAGCGGGGGCCGACGGGGAGACCCAGTACTTC
TRBV5-1,TRBJ2-2,NA,NA,CASSYNGELFF,TGCGCCAGCAGCTATAACGGGGAGCTGTTTTTT
TRBV27,TRBJ1-2,NA,NA,CASSFGPKGYGYTF,TGTGCCAGCAGTTTTGGGCCCAAAGGGTATGGCTACACCTTC
TRBV27,TRBJ1-6,NA,NA,CASSASWGGNSPLHF,TGTGCCAGCAGTGCCTCATGGGGGGGAAATTCACCCCTCCACTTT
TRBV27,TRBJ1-2,TRBD1,NA,CASSLKTGGMVGYTF,TGTGCCAGCAGTTTAAAAACAGGGGGCATGGTTGGCTACACCTTC
TRBV21-1,TRBJ1-5,NA,NA,CASSTEDSNQPQHF,TGTGCCAGCAGCACTGAGGACAGCAATCAGCCCCAGCATTTT